This record concerns one T cell receptor (beta chain) sequence. Antigen unknown. This record comes from a study of CD8 T cells in Susac syndrome. The study, taken as a whole, reports: Clonal expansion was absent from the CD4+ T cell repertoires in Susac syndrome.

It was with random hexamers that roughly 0.5 to 1 ug RNA was reverse transcribed. Each CDR3 protein is one row after TCRdb ran MiXCR on the immunoSEQ multiplex PCR reads. This sample has about 200,000 distinct CDR3 sequences, with about 91% found just once. The J segment lost 5 bases and the V segment lost 7 bases, leaving 14 bases of the junction unmatched. This CDR3 contains 15 residues. CDR1 and CDR2 from the germline V gene are DFQATT and SNEGSKA (reference sequence). This clonotype was sampled from a human donor with Susac syndrome. Sequencing was carried out using CD4+ T cells from PBMCs. V is TRBV20-1 and J is TRBJ1-5; 7 bases line up with TRBD1. The CDR3, as DNA: TGCAGTGTTACAGACAGACAGGGTCTTGATCAGCCCCAGCATTTT. This gives the protein CSVTDRQGLDQPQHF.